This T cell receptor (beta chain) was sequenced during a study of early T cells in non-severe SARS-CoV-2 infection. About the study: RNA in bulk from unsorted whole blood was sequenced, and chains were unpaired.

Germline-derived CDR1 and CDR2 are SGHRS and YFSETQ. The CDR3 runs to 15 residues. Deletions cut 4 bases from V and 0 bases from J, with 12 bases between. Tagging with unique molecular identifiers was applied to individual cDNA molecules. TCRdb recomputed calls from the 5' RACE reads with MiXCR, one row per CDR3 protein. The repertoire holds approximately 47,000 distinct CDR3 sequences, around 10% seen once, with over 4% in the top ten. This clonotype has just a few counts. This material consisted of whole blood, taken at baseline. This chain connects TRBV5-1 to TRBJ2-3; D may be TRBD1 or TRBD2 (6 bases each). The source is an adult who was a healthcare worker with PCR-confirmed SARS-CoV-2 infection or an uninfected control (not recorded which). DNA of the CDR3: TGCGCCAGCAGCCCGGGGGACACTAGCACAGATACGCAGTATTTT. Translating gives CASSPGDTSTDTQYF.